This TCR beta chain derives from a study of T cells in Graves' hyperthyroidism and ophthalmopathy. RNA transcripts were the template for amplifying TCR beta CDR3 regions. The primer set for the first-round RT-PCR of the TCR CDR3 was HTBI. TCRdb re-derived calls from the multiplex PCR reads in MiXCR, one entry per CDR3 protein. The sample lists about 380,000 distinct CDR3 sequences; about a fifth were seen once. This clonotype was counted ten times or more. Trimming at V came to 9 bases and at J to 2 bases, leaving 4 bases not matched to a gene. Germline V gene sequence: CDR1 SNHLY, CDR2 FYNNEI. CDR3 length: 13 residues.

The receptor's source is a man between 18 and 29 years old with Graves' ophthalmopathy. The genes are TRBV2 and TRBJ2-3; TRBD2 agrees at 8 bases. The sequencing input was blood. The DNA for the CDR3 is TGTGCCAGTCCGGGGGGGACCACAGATACGCAGTATTTT. It is translated as CASPGGTTDTQYF.